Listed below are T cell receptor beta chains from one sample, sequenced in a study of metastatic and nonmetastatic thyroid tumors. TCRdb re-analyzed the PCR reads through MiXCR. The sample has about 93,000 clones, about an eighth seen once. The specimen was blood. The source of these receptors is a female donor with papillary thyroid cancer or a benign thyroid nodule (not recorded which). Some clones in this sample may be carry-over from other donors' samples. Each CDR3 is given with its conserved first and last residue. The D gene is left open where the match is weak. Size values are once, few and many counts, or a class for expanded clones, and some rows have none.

cdr3_aa: CASSLESGVYNEQFF
cdr3_nt: TGCGCCAGCAGCTTGGAGAGCGGGGTCTACAATGAGCAGTTCTTC
clone_size: many
v_call: TRBV5-1
j_call: TRBJ2-1
d_call: TRBD2

cdr3_aa: CASSAGTGGEKLFF
cdr3_nt: TGTGCCAGCAGTGCCGGGACAGGGGGTGAAAAACTGTTTTTT
clone_size: many
v_call: TRBV2
j_call: TRBJ1-4
d_call: TRBD1

cdr3_aa: CASSLWHTYERYF
cdr3_nt: TGTGCCAGCAGCTTATGGCACACCTACGAGCGGTACTTC
clone_size: -
v_call: TRBV11-2
j_call: TRBJ2-7
d_call: -

cdr3_aa: CASSPESSYEQYF
cdr3_nt: TGTGCCAGCTCACCAGAGTCGAGCTACGAGCAGTACTTC
clone_size: -
v_call: TRBV18
j_call: TRBJ2-7
d_call: -

cdr3_aa: CASSQGTTVYDEQYF
cdr3_nt: TGCGCCAGCAGCCAAGGGACGACAGTCTACGACGAGCAGTACTTC
clone_size: -
v_call: TRBV4-3
j_call: TRBJ2-7
d_call: -

cdr3_aa: CASSYSTSGSYNEQFF
cdr3_nt: TGTGCCAGCAGTTACTCGACTAGCGGATCCTACAATGAGCAGTTCTTC
clone_size: many
v_call: TRBV6-2/TRBV6-3
j_call: TRBJ2-1
d_call: TRBD2

cdr3_aa: CATSSGQGWNTEAFF
cdr3_nt: TGTGCCACCAGCAGTGGACAGGGATGGAACACTGAAGCTTTCTTT
clone_size: many
v_call: TRBV15
j_call: TRBJ1-1
d_call: TRBD1

cdr3_aa: CASRPGGGAEGYTF
cdr3_nt: TGTGCCAGCCGGCCCGGGGGGGGGGCGGAGGGCTACACCTTC
clone_size: many
v_call: TRBV2
j_call: TRBJ1-2
d_call: -

cdr3_aa: CASSQGNRQETQYF
cdr3_nt: TGCGCCAGCAGCCAAGGGAACAGACAAGAGACCCAGTACTTC
clone_size: medium-sized
v_call: TRBV4-1
j_call: TRBJ2-5
d_call: -

cdr3_aa: CAWTSLLSGELFF
cdr3_nt: TGTGCCTGGACTAGCTTGCTATCCGGGGAGCTGTTTTTT
clone_size: many
v_call: TRBV30
j_call: TRBJ2-2
d_call: -

cdr3_aa: CASSVTGSGANVLTF
cdr3_nt: TGTGCCAGCAGTGTCACAGGGTCTGGGGCCAACGTCCTGACTTTC
clone_size: many
v_call: TRBV6-1
j_call: TRBJ2-6
d_call: -

cdr3_aa: CASSLLHGAFQPQHF
cdr3_nt: TGTGCCAGCAGCTTATTACATGGGGCGTTTCAGCCCCAGCATTTT
clone_size: -
v_call: TRBV7-9
j_call: TRBJ1-5
d_call: -

cdr3_aa: CASSPAGRSGANVLTF
cdr3_nt: TGTGCCAGCAGTCCCGCAGGGCGCTCTGGGGCCAACGTCCTGACTTTC
clone_size: many
v_call: TRBV6-1
j_call: TRBJ2-6
d_call: -

cdr3_aa: CASSEASAGRTDTQYF
cdr3_nt: TGTGCCAGCAGTGAAGCGAGTGCAGGCCGCACAGATACGCAGTATTTT
clone_size: many
v_call: TRBV6-1
j_call: TRBJ2-3
d_call: -

cdr3_aa: CASSLADEQYF
cdr3_nt: TGTGCCAGCAGCTTAGCGGACGAGCAGTACTTC
clone_size: many
v_call: TRBV7-6
j_call: TRBJ2-7
d_call: -

cdr3_aa: CASSPTVYGYTF
cdr3_nt: TGTGCCAGCAGTCCGACAGTCTATGGCTACACCTTC
clone_size: many
v_call: TRBV28
j_call: TRBJ1-2
d_call: -

cdr3_aa: CASSVAEGLRDTQYF
cdr3_nt: TGTGCCAGCAGCGTAGCTGAGGGCCTGAGGGATACGCAGTATTTT
clone_size: many
v_call: TRBV9
j_call: TRBJ2-3
d_call: -

cdr3_aa: CASSSNREKSEAFF
cdr3_nt: TGTGCCAGCAGTTCCAATCGTGAGAAGAGCGAAGCTTTCTTT
clone_size: many
v_call: TRBV27
j_call: TRBJ1-1
d_call: -

cdr3_aa: CASSLVVTTDTQYF
cdr3_nt: TGTGCCAGCAGTTTGGTGGTTACCACAGATACGCAGTATTTT
clone_size: many
v_call: TRBV28
j_call: TRBJ2-3
d_call: -

cdr3_aa: CASSETLNQPQHF
cdr3_nt: TGTGCCAGCAGTGAGACCCTTAATCAGCCCCAGCATTTT
clone_size: many
v_call: TRBV6-1
j_call: TRBJ1-5
d_call: -

cdr3_aa: CASSSGVGTEAFF
cdr3_nt: TGTGCCAGCAGCTCTGGGGTAGGGACTGAAGCTTTCTTT
clone_size: many
v_call: TRBV11-3
j_call: TRBJ1-1
d_call: -

cdr3_aa: CASSPDAGSNQPQHF
cdr3_nt: TGTGCCAGCAGCCCGGACGCAGGGAGCAATCAGCCCCAGCATTTT
clone_size: many
v_call: TRBV2
j_call: TRBJ1-5
d_call: -

cdr3_aa: CASTRLADYNEQFF
cdr3_nt: TGTGCCAGCACTAGACTAGCTGATTACAATGAGCAGTTCTTC
clone_size: many
v_call: TRBV6-1
j_call: TRBJ2-1
d_call: TRBD2

cdr3_aa: CASSQDLTSGLYEQYF
cdr3_nt: TGTGCCAGCAGCCAAGATTTAACTAGCGGGCTATACGAGCAGTACTTC
clone_size: many
v_call: TRBV4-2
j_call: TRBJ2-7
d_call: TRBD2

cdr3_aa: CASSLWGGSTDTQYF
cdr3_nt: TGCGCCAGCAGCTTGTGGGGCGGTAGCACAGATACGCAGTATTTT
clone_size: many
v_call: TRBV5-1
j_call: TRBJ2-3
d_call: -

cdr3_aa: CASSLEVTKEKLFF
cdr3_nt: TGCGCCAGCAGCTTAGAAGTCACGAAGGAAAAACTGTTTTTT
clone_size: once
v_call: TRBV5-1
j_call: TRBJ1-4
d_call: -

cdr3_aa: CAWSAQGYEQYF
cdr3_nt: TGTGCCTGGAGTGCTCAGGGCTACGAGCAGTACTTC
clone_size: many
v_call: TRBV30
j_call: TRBJ2-7
d_call: -